These 27 T cell receptor beta chains came from one sample sequenced in a study of blood T cells in healthy people across ages. Primers used in a second PCR of about 6 to 11 cycles were a sample-barcoded 5' primer and a J-beta primer mix. TCRdb fed the 5' RACE reads into MiXCR, producing one record per CDR3 protein. The sample consists of about 780,000 distinct CDR3 sequences, 35% to 60% of them appearing once. The sample was blood. These receptors came from a man aged 80 or over in good health.

This clonotype was detected many times. The CDR3 DNA is TGCGCCAGCAGCTTATTGGGGAGCTCTGACACCGGGGAGCTGTTTTTT. Translated: CASSLLGSSDTGELFF. This chain links TRBV5-1 with TRBJ2-2, with D maybe TRBD2 (5 bases). V dropped 2 bases and J dropped 3 bases, with 14 bases sitting between them. CDR3 length equals 16 residues. Germline CDR1 and CDR2: SGHRS and YFSETQ.

The rearrangement links TRBV7-8 to TRBJ2-1; D might be TRBD1 (6 bases). The V end lost 5 bases, the J end lost 0 bases, and 11 bases lay between the germline ends. This CDR3 is built from 15 residues. Germline loops: CDR1 SGHVS, CDR2 FQNEAQ. CDR3 in amino acids: CASSNTGNSYNEQFF. CDR3 bases: TGTGCCAGCAGCAACACAGGGAACTCCTACAATGAGCAGTTCTTC.

This clonotype was recorded a few times. J is TRBJ1-2 and V is TRBV5-1; 9 bases match TRBD1. Germline CDR1 is SGHRS and CDR2 is YFSETQ. The CDR3 totals 13 residues. Unmatched junction bases numbered 9, after V lost 7 bases and J lost 8 bases. In DNA form, the CDR3 reads TGCGCCAGCGGACAAACAGGGGGCGAGGGCTACACCTTC. This translates into CASGQTGGEGYTF.

V gene TRBV4-2 combines with J gene TRBJ2-6; maybe TRBD1 (6 bases). V was trimmed by 4 bases and J by 4 bases, leaving 17 bases between them. Germline V gene sequence: CDR1 LGHNA, CDR2 YNFKEQ. The CDR3 runs to 17 residues. CDR3 DNA sequence: TGTGCCAGCAGCCTAATAGCCCAGGGGAACGGGGCCAACGTCCTGACTTTC. Amino acid sequence: CASSLIAQGNGANVLTF.

This clonotype has ten or more counts. V and J are TRBV10-3 and TRBJ2-3, with 10 bases aligning to TRBD2. This CDR3 region has 14 residues. The J segment lost 2 bases and the V segment lost 7 bases, leaving 3 bases of the junction unmatched. Germline CDR1 and CDR2: ENHRY and SYGVKD. DNA for the CDR3: TGTGCCATCACTAGCGGGGGAAACACAGATACGCAGTATTTT. Translated, it gives CAITSGGNTDTQYF.

The rearrangement links TRBV29-1 to TRBJ2-5, with TRBD2 identical over 7 bases. Trimming removed 0 bases from V and 4 bases from J; junction bases left unmatched: 8. CDR1 and CDR2 from the germline V gene are SQVTM and ANQGSEA. The CDR3 runs 15 residues. The CDR3: CSVEEPSGPPETQYF. The CDR3 DNA reads as TGCAGCGTTGAAGAGCCTAGCGGTCCCCCAGAGACCCAGTACTTC.

This clonotype was counted a few times. A much larger clone is a single base away; this may be a read error. V is TRBV9 and J is TRBJ2-1; D is uncertain. Judging by the DNA end, TRBJ2-7 fits better; the J call may be wrong. CDR1 SGDLS and CDR2 YYNGEE come from the germline V gene. The CDR3 loop spans 15 amino acids. The CDR3 nucleotides are TGTGCCAGCAGCGTAGTAGGCAGCCAATACAATGAGCAGTACTTC. Translation gives CASSVVGSQYNEQYF.

A note on this clonotype: Mismatch with germline at one junction end may stem from a read error. J is TRBJ2-1 and V is TRBV4-2; D is undetermined. The CDR3 sequence is 14 residues long. The germline V gene has CDR1 LGHNA and CDR2 YNFKEQ. The CDR3 DNA sequence: TGTGCCAGCAGCCAAGATCTCTCCTGCAATGAGCAGTTCTTC. This translates into CASSQDLSCNEQFF.

In the case of this clonotype: A clone one base away is much larger, so this may be a read error. The chain combines TRBV20-1 with TRBJ2-1, with TRBD2 matching over 7 bases. The J call may be in error: the DNA end matches TRBJ2-7 better. The CDR3 has 15 amino acids. Germline V gene data show CDR1 as DFQATT and CDR2 as SNEGSKA (reference sequence). This CDR3 reads CSARGPGGGYNEQYF. The CDR3 nucleotides read TGCAGTGCTAGGGGTCCGGGGGGAGGCTACAATGAGCAGTACTTC.

This clonotype occurred a few times. The chain carries TRBV3-1 and TRBJ1-6, with D uncertain. Germline V gives CDR1 LGHDT, CDR2 YNNKEL (reference sequence). Trimming took 1 base from V and 5 from J, leaving 6 bases between them. The CDR3 sequence is 14 residues long. For the CDR3, the DNA is TGTGCCAGCAGCCAAGGCCAGAATAATTCACCCCTCCACTTT. Its protein is CASSQGQNNSPLHF. The full variable domain, its missing parts supplied by reference TRBV3-1 and TRBJ1-6, is DTAVSQTPKYLVTQMGNDKSIKCEQNLGHDTMYWYKQDSKKFLKIMFSYNNKELIINETVPNRFSPKSPDKAHLNLHINSLELGDSAVYFCASSQGQNNSPLHFGNGTRLTVT.

This clonotype was observed many times. It may be a read error: a sequence one base away is much more abundant. The chain is built from TRBV6-2 or TRBV6-3 and TRBJ2-7, with D perhaps TRBD2 (5 bases). In germline, CDR1 is MNHEY, CDR2 SVGEGT. CDR3 size: 14 residues. V lost 5 bases and J lost 3, with 14 bases in between. CDR3 in DNA: TGTGCCAGCAGTGCCACGGGGATCATCTACGAGCAGTACTTC. Encoded protein: CASSATGIIYEQYF.

The chain links TRBV6-2 or TRBV6-3 to TRBJ2-7; D is unclear. Deletions cut 6 bases from V and 2 bases from J, with 8 bases between. This CDR3 comprises 12 residues. Germline V CDR1 and CDR2: MNHEY, SVGEGT. The CDR3 is CASSMTPYEQYF. CDR3 in DNA: TGTGCCAGCAGCATGACCCCCTACGAGCAGTACTTC.

The V gene is TRBV20-1, the J gene TRBJ2-1; 8 bases match TRBD2. In germline, CDR1 is DFQATT, CDR2 SNEGSKA (reference sequence). The CDR3 spans 13 residues. The J segment lost 8 bases and the V segment lost 5 bases, leaving 8 bases of the junction unmatched. CDR3 nucleotides: TGCAGTGCTCAGAGCGGGAGCGGATATGAGCAGTTCTTC. Amino acid sequence: CSAQSGSGYEQFF.

The gene calls are TRBV3-1 and TRBJ1-1; D gene ambiguous. In germline, CDR1 is LGHDT, CDR2 YNNKEL (reference sequence). The V end lost 10 bases, the J end lost 4 bases, and 10 bases lay between the germline ends. CDR3 length: 11 amino acids. The CDR3 DNA sequence: TGTGCCACCTCCGGGGTCACTGAAGCTTTCTTT. Its protein product is CATSGVTEAFF.

This CDR3 reads CASSPPTGPAAEAFF. Here the CDR3 DNA reads TGCGCCAGCAGCCCCCCGACAGGCCCCGCTGCTGAAGCTTTCTTT. The rearrangement uses TRBV5-1 and TRBJ1-1; maybe TRBD1 (6 bases). The CDR3 runs 15 residues. Germline assignment: CDR1 SGHRS and CDR2 YFSETQ. Trimming left V 4 bases short and J 6 bases short, with 19 bases between. The complete variable domain, with remaining parts taken from reference TRBV5-1 and TRBJ1-1, reads KAGVTQTPRYLIKTRGQQVTLSCSPISGHRSVSWYQQTPGQGLQFLFEYFSETQRNKGNFPGRFSGRQFSNSRSEMNVSTLELGDSALYLCASSPPTGPAAEAFFGQGTRLTVV.

The chain employs TRBV20-1 and TRBJ1-1; D is perhaps TRBD1 (5 bases). Trimming removed 2 bases at V and 1 base at J, with 8 bases between. Germline CDR1 DFQATT, CDR2 SNEGSKA (reference sequence). CDR3 length: 13 amino acids. CDR3 loop: CSARLRENTEAFF. The DNA of the CDR3 is TGCAGTGCTAGACTCAGGGAGAACACTGAAGCTTTCTTT.

In regard to this clonotype: Its ends do not fully match the called genes, so a read error is possible. The chain employs TRBV7-2 and TRBJ2-3, with TRBD2 as a possible D gene (5 bases). This CDR3 spans 14 amino acids. CDR1 SGHTA and CDR2 FQGNSA come from the germline V gene. Here the CDR3 DNA reads TGTGCCAGCAGAGTCAGCGGATACACAGATACGCGGTATTTT. This gives the protein CASRVSGYTDTRYF.

This sequence joins TRBV19 and TRBJ1-5; D is possibly TRBD1 (5 bases). Trimming cost V 4 bases and J 4 bases, with 11 bases left between them. The germline gives CDR1 LNHDA, CDR2 SQIVND (reference sequence). The CDR3 is 14 amino acids. The CDR3 sequence is CASSTGDLNQPQHF. CDR3 bases: TGTGCCAGTAGTACGGGGGACCTAAATCAGCCCCAGCATTTT.

This clonotype came up a few times. The gene calls are TRBV12-3 or TRBV12-4 and TRBJ2-1, with 13 bases matching TRBD2. This CDR3 has 17 residues. V was clipped by 5 bases and J by 5 bases; unmatched bases: 9. The CDR3 DNA reads TGTGCCAGCAGTCCATCCCCCGGGACTAGCGGGAACAATGAGCAGTTCTTC. Translating gives CASSPSPGTSGNNEQFF.

The gene calls are TRBV21-1 and TRBJ2-3; the table's D gene call, TRBD1, was not cross checked with the DNA. TRBV21-1 is a documented pseudogene. CDR3 size: 16 residues. The DNA for the CDR3 is TGTGCCAGCAGCCCTCAAAAGGGGGCGAGCACAGATACGCAGTATTTT. Amino acid sequence: CASSPQKGASTDTQYF.

There are a few counts of this clonotype. The chain carries TRBV2 and TRBJ2-7; D could derive from TRBD1 or TRBD2 (6 bases each). The V gene's germline CDR1 is SNHLY and CDR2 FYNNEI. Deletions cut 2 bases from V and 0 bases from J, with 11 bases between. The CDR3 is 15 residues long. The CDR3 here is CASSEWGASSYEQYF. The CDR3 bases are TGTGCCAGCAGTGAATGGGGGGCGAGCTCCTACGAGCAGTACTTC.

The chain is built from TRBV12-3 or TRBV12-4 and TRBJ1-6; TRBD1 aligns across 7 bases. This CDR3 has 13 residues. V was pared by 6 bases and J by 8 bases, with 4 bases of the junction left unmatched. This CDR3 is CASSRDSHSPLHF. The CDR3 nucleotides are TGTGCCAGCAGCCGGGACAGCCATTCACCCCTCCACTTT.

The V and J genes are TRBV9 and TRBJ2-4, with unresolved D. The DNA matches TRBJ2-7 better at its end, which makes the J call doubtful. This CDR3 contains 14 residues. Germline CDR1 is SGDLS and CDR2 is YYNGEE. CDR3 DNA sequence: TGTGCCAGCAGCGTAGACCCCCTTTCCTACGAGCAGTACTTC. Its protein product is CASSVDPLSYEQYF.

This clonotype showed up just a few times. The chain combines TRBV20-1 with TRBJ2-1; D might be TRBD2 (7 bases). Germline V lookup: CDR1 DFQATT, CDR2 SNEGSKA (reference sequence). The CDR3 length is 15 residues. Trimming removed 5 bases at V and 0 bases at J, with 14 bases between. The CDR3 region is CSAEGGDYSYNEQFF. DNA of the CDR3: TGCAGTGCTGAGGGGGGGGACTACTCCTACAATGAGCAGTTCTTC.

The chain recombines TRBV12-3 or TRBV12-4 with TRBJ2-3; no definite D call. The CDR3 is 12 amino acids. V shed 6 bases and J shed 7 bases, with 11 bases lying between them. The CDR3 reads CASSLGVYTQYF. CDR3 coding DNA: TGTGCCAGCAGCCTTGGCGTCTATACGCAGTATTTT.

The rearrangement joins TRBV10-3 to TRBJ1-1; D is ambiguous. Germline CDR1 and CDR2: ENHRY and SYGVKD. The CDR3 loop spans 14 amino acids. Trimming cost V 2 bases and J 1 base, with 8 bases left between them. Here the CDR3 reads CAISEVRQNTEAFF. Here the CDR3 DNA reads TGTGCCATCAGTGAGGTGAGACAGAACACTGAAGCTTTCTTT.

V usage is TRBV12-3 or TRBV12-4 and J usage is TRBJ2-3; D gene ambiguous. The V end was cut by 7 bases, the J end by 5 bases, with 10 bases between. The CDR3 has 12 amino acids. CDR3 sequence (DNA): TGTGCCAGCAATCTGGCGGAAGATACGCAGTATTTT. It codes for CASNLAEDTQYF.